This TCR beta chain derives from a study of T-cell memory formation after mild COVID-19. The germline V gene encodes CDR1 SGHTA and CDR2 FQGNSA. The CDR3 consists of 16 residues. V was cut by 1 base and J by 10 bases, with 17 bases left in between. MiXCR, run by TCRdb on the 5' RACE reads, gives a single entry per CDR3 protein. The sample has hundreds of thousands of distinct CDR3 sequences; 20% to 25% are singletons. This clonotype was observed once. Sequenced sample: PBMCs or a T cell subset sorted from them (not recorded which). The source of this sequence is an adult woman who had mild COVID-19 (a few samples of this study predate the infection). Cell type and time point are not known. This chain connects TRBV7-2 to TRBJ1-6, with D perhaps matching TRBD1 (6 bases). CDR3 in DNA: TGTGCCAGCAGCTTAGTCGGAGGGAGCAGGGGATCACCCCTCCACTTT. Its protein is CASSLVGGSRGSPLHF.